This section outlines one T cell receptor (beta chain) sequence together with its context. The data are from a study of blood T cell repertoires in COVID-19. Study-wide context: T cells, B-cell-depleted T cells, or PBMCs provided the cDNA or gDNA that served as material.

Germline V lookup: CDR1 SNHLY, CDR2 FYNNEI. The ends lost 6 bases at V and 5 bases at J; junction bases unmatched: 4. The CDR3 is 13 amino acids. Data came from immunoSEQ multiplex PCR; TCRdb stores just in-frame clones and leaves some out. The sample has hundreds of thousands of clones, roughly 85% seen once. This clonotype was obtained from a man over 45 with active or convalescent COVID-19. Sequenced material: peripheral blood. V gene TRBV2 combines with J gene TRBJ1-1; TRBD1 matches at 9 bases. CDR3 sequence (DNA): TGTGCCAGCAGGGTCGACAGGGGGACTGAAGCTTTCTTT. Translated: CASRVDRGTEAFF.